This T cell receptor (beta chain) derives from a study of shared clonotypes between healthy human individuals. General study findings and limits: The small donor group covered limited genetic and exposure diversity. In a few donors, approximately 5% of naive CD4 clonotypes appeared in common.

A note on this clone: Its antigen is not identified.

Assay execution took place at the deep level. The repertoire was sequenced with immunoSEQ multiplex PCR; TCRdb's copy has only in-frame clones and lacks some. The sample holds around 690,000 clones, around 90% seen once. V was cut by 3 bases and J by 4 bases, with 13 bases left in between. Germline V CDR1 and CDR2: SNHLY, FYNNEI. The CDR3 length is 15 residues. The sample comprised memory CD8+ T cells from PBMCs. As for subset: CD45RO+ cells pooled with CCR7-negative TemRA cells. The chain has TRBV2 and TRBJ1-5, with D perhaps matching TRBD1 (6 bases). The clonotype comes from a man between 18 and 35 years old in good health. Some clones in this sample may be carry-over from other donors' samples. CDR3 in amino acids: CASSEPTGRNQPQHF. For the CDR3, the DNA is TGTGCCAGCAGTGAGCCAACAGGGAGAAATCAGCCCCAGCATTTT.